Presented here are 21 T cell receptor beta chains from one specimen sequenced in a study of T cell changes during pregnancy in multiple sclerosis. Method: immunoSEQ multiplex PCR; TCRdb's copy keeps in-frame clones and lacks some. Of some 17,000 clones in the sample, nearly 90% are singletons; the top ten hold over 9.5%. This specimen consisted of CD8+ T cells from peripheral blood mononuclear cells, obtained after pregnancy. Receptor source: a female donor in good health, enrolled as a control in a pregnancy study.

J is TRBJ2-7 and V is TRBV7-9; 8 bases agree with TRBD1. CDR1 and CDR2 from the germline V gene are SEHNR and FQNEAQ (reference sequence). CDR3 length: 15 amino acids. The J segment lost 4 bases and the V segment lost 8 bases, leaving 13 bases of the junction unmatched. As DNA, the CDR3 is TGTGCCAGCTCTAACCCGGGACAGGCATCTTACGAGCAGTACTTC. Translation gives CASSNPGQASYEQYF.

CDR3 region: CASSNWGSGSSYNEQFF. The CDR3 DNA reads as TGTGCCAGCAGCAACTGGGGTAGCGGAAGCTCCTACAATGAGCAGTTCTTC. The chain couples TRBV2 to TRBJ2-1, with D possibly matching TRBD2 (6 bases). V shed 6 bases and J shed 0 bases, with 18 bases lying between them. This CDR3 has 17 amino acids. Germline CDR1 and CDR2: SNHLY and FYNNEI. Drawing the rest from reference TRBV2 and TRBJ2-1, the complete variable domain is EPEVTQTPSHQVTQMGQEVILRCVPISNHLYFYWYRQILGQKVEFLVSFYNNEISEKSEIFDDQFSVERPDGSNFTLKIRSTKLEDSAMYFCASSNWGSGSSYNEQFFGPGTRLTVL.

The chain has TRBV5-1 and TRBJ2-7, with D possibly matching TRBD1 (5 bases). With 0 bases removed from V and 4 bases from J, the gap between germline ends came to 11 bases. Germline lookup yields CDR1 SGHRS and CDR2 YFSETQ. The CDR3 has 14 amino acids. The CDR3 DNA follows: TGCGCCAGCAGCTTGGAGCAGGGTCGGTACGAGCAGTACTTC. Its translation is CASSLEQGRYEQYF.

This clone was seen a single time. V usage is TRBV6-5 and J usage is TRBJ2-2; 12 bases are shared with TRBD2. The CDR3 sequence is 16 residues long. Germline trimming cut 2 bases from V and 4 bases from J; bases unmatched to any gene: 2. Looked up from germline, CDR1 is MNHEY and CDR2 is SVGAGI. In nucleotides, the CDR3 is TGTGCCAGCAGTTACCTGACTAGCGGGAGCACCGGGGAGCTGTTTTTT. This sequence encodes CASSYLTSGSTGELFF.

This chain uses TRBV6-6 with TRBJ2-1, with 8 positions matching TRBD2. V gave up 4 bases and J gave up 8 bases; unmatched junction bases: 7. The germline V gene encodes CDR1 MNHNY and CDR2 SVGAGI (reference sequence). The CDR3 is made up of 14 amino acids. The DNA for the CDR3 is TGTGCCAGCAGTTTGACGGGGGGGCTGGATGAGCAGTTCTTC. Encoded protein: CASSLTGGLDEQFF.

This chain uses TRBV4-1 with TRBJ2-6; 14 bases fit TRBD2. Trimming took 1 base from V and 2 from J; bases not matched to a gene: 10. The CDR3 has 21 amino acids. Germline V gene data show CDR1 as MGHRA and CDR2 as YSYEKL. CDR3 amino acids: CASSQGGPGTSGSTGANVLTF. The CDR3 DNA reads TGCGCCAGCAGCCAAGGCGGGCCCGGGACTAGCGGGAGTACTGGGGCCAACGTCCTGACTTTC.

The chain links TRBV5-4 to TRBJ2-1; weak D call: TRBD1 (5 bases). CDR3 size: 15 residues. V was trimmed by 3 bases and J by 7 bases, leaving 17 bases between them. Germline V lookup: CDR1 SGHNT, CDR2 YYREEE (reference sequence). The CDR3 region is CASSSREIVMNEQFF. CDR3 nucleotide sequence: TGTGCCAGCAGCTCCAGGGAAATTGTAATGAATGAGCAGTTCTTC.

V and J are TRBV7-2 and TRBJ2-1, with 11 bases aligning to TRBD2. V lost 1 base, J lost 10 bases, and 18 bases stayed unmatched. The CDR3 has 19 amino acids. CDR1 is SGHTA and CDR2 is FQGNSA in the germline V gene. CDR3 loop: CASSLELTSGGRIVVEQFF. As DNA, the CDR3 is TGTGCCAGCAGCTTAGAGCTAACTAGCGGGGGTCGGATTGTTGTGGAGCAGTTCTTC.

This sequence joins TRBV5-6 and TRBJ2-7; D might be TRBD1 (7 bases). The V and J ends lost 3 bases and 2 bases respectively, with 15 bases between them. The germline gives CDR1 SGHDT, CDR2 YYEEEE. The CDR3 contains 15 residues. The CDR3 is CASSSSGRGAYEQYF. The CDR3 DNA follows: TGTGCCAGCAGCTCATCGGGCAGGGGGGCCTACGAGCAGTACTTC.

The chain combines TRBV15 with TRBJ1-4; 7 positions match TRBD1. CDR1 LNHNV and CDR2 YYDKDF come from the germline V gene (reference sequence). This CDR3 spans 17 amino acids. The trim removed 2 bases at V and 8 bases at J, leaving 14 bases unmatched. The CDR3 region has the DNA TGTGCCACCAGCAGACCCGGACATGACAGGGCCGGGGAAAAACTGTTTTTT. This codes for CATSRPGHDRAGEKLFF.

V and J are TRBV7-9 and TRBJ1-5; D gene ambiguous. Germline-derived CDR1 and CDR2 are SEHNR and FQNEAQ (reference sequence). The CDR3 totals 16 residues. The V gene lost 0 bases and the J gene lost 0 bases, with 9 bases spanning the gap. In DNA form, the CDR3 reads TGTGCCAGCAGCTTAGCCGACACCGATAGCAATCAGCCCCAGCATTTT. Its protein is CASSLADTDSNQPQHF.

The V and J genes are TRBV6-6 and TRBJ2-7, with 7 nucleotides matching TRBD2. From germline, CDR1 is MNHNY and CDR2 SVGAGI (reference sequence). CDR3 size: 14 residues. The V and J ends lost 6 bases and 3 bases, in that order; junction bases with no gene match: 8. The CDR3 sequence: CASSDQAGDYEQYF. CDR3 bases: TGTGCCAGCAGCGACCAGGCGGGGGACTACGAGCAGTACTTC.

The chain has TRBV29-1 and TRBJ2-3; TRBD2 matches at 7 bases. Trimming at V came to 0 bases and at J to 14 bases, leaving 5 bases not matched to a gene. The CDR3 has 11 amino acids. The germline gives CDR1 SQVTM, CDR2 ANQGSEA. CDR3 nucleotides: TGCAGCGTTGAAGAGAGCGGGATCGTGTATTTT. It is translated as CSVEESGIVYF.

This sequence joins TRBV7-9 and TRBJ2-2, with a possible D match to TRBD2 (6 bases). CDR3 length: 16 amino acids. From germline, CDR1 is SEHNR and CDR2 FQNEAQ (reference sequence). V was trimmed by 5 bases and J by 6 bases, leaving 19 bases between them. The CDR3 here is CASSPPVGGSAGELFF. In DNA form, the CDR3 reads TGTGCCAGCAGCCCCCCCGTGGGGGGATCTGCCGGGGAGCTGTTTTTT.

The CDR3 DNA reads TGTGCCAGCAGTTTAAGTCTAGCGGGTACTTCCTACGAGCAGTACTTC. As protein: CASSLSLAGTSYEQYF. This chain uses TRBV28 with TRBJ2-7; TRBD2 matches 8 bases. V lost 2 bases and J lost 1; bases outside the gene matches: 7. The CDR3 is made up of 16 amino acids. The V gene's germline CDR1 is MDHEN and CDR2 SYDVKM.

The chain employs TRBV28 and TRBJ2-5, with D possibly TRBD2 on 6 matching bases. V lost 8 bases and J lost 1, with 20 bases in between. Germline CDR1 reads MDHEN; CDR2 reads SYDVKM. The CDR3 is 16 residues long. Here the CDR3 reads CASLPHGRSIQETQYF. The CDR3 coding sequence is TGTGCCAGCCTTCCACACGGGAGATCCATCCAAGAGACCCAGTACTTC.

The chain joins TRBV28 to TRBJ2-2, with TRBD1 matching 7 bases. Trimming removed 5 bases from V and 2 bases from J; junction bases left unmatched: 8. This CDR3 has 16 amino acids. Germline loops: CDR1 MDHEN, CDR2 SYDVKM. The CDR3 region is CASSELGTVNTGELFF. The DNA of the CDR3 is TGTGCCAGCAGTGAACTCGGGACAGTAAACACCGGGGAGCTGTTTTTT.

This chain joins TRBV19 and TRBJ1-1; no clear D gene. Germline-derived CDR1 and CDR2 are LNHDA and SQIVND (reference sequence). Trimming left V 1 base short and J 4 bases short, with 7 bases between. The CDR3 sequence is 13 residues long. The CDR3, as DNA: TGTGCCAGTAGTATAGTATCGGGCACTGAAGCTTTCTTT. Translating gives CASSIVSGTEAFF.

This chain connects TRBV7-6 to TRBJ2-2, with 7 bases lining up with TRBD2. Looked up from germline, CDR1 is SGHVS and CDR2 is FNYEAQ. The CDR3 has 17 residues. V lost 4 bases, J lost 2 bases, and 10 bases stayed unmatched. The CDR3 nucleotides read TGTGCCAGCAGCTCCATAACTAGCGACCCCAACACCGGGGAGCTGTTTTTT. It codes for CASSSITSDPNTGELFF.

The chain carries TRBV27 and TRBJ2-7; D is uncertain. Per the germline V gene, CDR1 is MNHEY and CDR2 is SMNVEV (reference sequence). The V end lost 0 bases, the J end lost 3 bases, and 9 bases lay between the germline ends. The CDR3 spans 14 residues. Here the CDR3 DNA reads TGTGCCAGCAGTTTATCGCGATCCTACTACGAGCAGTACTTC. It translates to CASSLSRSYYEQYF.

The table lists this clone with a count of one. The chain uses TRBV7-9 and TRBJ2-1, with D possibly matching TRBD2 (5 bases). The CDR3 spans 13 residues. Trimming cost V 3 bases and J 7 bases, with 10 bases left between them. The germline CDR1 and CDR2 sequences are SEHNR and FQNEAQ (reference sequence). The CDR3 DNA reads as TGTGCCAGCAGCTTTGGGAGACCGAATGAGCAGTTCTTC. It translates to CASSFGRPNEQFF.